These 8 T cell receptor beta chains came from one sample sequenced in a study of T cell responses to AZD1222 COVID-19 vaccine. Libraries were prepared by immunoSEQ multiplex PCR; TCRdb keeps only in-frame clonotypes and omits some of them. In the table there are under 150,000 clones, approximately 90% of which are singletons. The sequences come from peripheral blood, collected on day 0 of MenACWY control vaccination. These receptors were collected from an adult in good health.

The V call is TRBV9, the J call TRBJ2-5; D remains unclear. The CDR3 spans 13 residues. Looked up from germline, CDR1 is SGDLS and CDR2 is YYNGEE. Trimming shortened V by 4 bases and J by 2 bases, and 9 bases separated the two germline ends. CDR3: CASSLSQQETQYF. The CDR3 nucleotides read TGTGCCAGCAGCCTCTCCCAACAAGAGACCCAGTACTTC.

The V and J genes are TRBV2 and TRBJ1-6, with 8 bases aligning to TRBD1. Losses at the gene ends were 6 bases for V and 8 bases for J; bases not matched to a gene: 9. Germline V CDR1 and CDR2: SNHLY, FYNNEI. CDR3 length: 15 residues. CDR3 region: CASSPLTGADSPLHF. In DNA form, the CDR3 reads TGTGCCAGCAGCCCCTTGACAGGGGCGGATTCACCCCTCCACTTT.

The chain employs TRBV6-1 and TRBJ2-1; D remains unclear. CDR1 is MNHNS, CDR2 SASEGT, per germline. V gave up 1 base and J gave up 5 bases, with 0 bases separating them. This CDR3 comprises 11 residues. The CDR3 DNA follows: TGTGCCAGCAGTGAAGACAATGAGCAGTTCTTC. This sequence encodes CASSEDNEQFF.

The chain links TRBV4-3 to TRBJ2-1; TRBD2 agrees at 9 bases. The J segment lost 4 bases and the V segment lost 1 base, leaving 8 bases of the junction unmatched. The CDR3 extends over 17 amino acids. Germline values: CDR1 LGHNA, CDR2 YSLEER. CDR3 in DNA: TGCGCCAGCAGCCAAGCTGTGTCCGCGGGAGGGTACAATGAGCAGTTCTTC. This codes for CASSQAVSAGGYNEQFF.

The chain uses TRBV5-1 and TRBJ2-2, with D perhaps TRBD2 (6 bases). The V gene's germline CDR1 is SGHRS and CDR2 YFSETQ. The CDR3 totals 16 residues. The V gene lost 0 bases and the J gene lost 1 base, with 10 bases spanning the gap. The chain's CDR3 is CASSLAGVMNTGELFF. The CDR3 DNA sequence: TGCGCCAGCAGCTTGGCGGGGGTGATGAACACCGGGGAGCTGTTTTTT.

This clone has just a few counts. V and J are TRBV3-1 (or the pseudogene TRBV3-2) and TRBJ2-1; D is undetermined. Germline CDR1 LGHDT, CDR2 YNNKEL (reference sequence). V was shortened by 2 bases and J by 8 bases, with 7 bases between the two germline ends. The CDR3 extends over 12 amino acids. As DNA, the CDR3 is TGTGCCAGCAGCCAAAGTTTCCATGAGCAGTTCTTC. Translated: CASSQSFHEQFF.

The chain joins TRBV18 to TRBJ1-2, with unresolved D. The CDR3 runs to 15 residues. Per germline, CDR1 KGHSH and CDR2 LQKENI. Trimming pared 4 bases from V and 4 bases from J, leaving 16 bases between. Here the CDR3 DNA reads TGTGCCAGCTCACGTACGACCGACTCATCCTATGGCTACACCTTC. Protein: CASSRTTDSSYGYTF.

This clone was seen once. The chain recombines TRBV19 with TRBJ2-2; 8 bases align to TRBD2. Germline V gene data show CDR1 as LNHDA and CDR2 as SQIVND (reference sequence). CDR3 length: 14 amino acids. The V gene end was trimmed by 6 bases and the J gene end by 3 bases; junction bases not matched to a gene: 3. CDR3: CASSGRAYTGELFF. The DNA of the CDR3 is TGTGCCAGTAGCGGGAGGGCGTACACCGGGGAGCTGTTTTTT.